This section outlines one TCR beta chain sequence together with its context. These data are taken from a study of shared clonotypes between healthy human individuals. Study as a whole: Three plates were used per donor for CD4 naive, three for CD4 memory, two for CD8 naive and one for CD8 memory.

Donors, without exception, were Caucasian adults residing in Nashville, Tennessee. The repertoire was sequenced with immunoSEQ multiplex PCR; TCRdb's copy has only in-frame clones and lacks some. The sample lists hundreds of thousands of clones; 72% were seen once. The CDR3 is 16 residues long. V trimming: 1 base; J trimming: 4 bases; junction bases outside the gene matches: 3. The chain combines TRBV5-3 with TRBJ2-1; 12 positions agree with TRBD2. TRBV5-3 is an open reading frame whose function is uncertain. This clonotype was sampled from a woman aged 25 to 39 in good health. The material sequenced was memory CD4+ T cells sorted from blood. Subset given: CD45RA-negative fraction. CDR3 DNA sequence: TGTGCCAGAAGCTTGTGGACTAGCGGGAAGTACAATGAGCAGTTCTTC. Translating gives CARSLWTSGKYNEQFF.